This entry features one TCR beta chain sequence. Its antigen is undetermined. Adults with ileal or ileocolonic Crohn's disease and an indication for resection were eligible. This record belongs to a study of T cell repertoires in ileal Crohn's disease. Study-wide points: Clonal expansions were more frequent in active smokers than non-smokers at surgery.

CDR3 length: 16 amino acids. Looked up from germline, CDR1 is SGHRS and CDR2 is YFSETQ. Trimming took 2 bases from V and 3 from J, leaving 15 bases between them. The data were produced by immunoSEQ multiplex PCR, yet TCRdb's version contains in-frame clones alone and is incomplete. The sample yields about 16,000 clones, around 88% seen once. This chain uses TRBV5-1 with TRBJ2-1, with D possibly being TRBD2 (6 bases). This clonotype was sampled from an adult with Crohn's disease. Source material: ileal tissue. CDR3 DNA sequence: TGCGCCAGCAGCTTAACGACCGGGACTCTCTACAATGAGCAGTTCTTC. This encodes CASSLTTGTLYNEQFF. Based on the CDR3 plus reference TRBV5-1 and TRBJ2-1, the full variable domain is KAGVTQTPRYLIKTRGQQVTLSCSPISGHRSVSWYQQTPGQGLQFLFEYFSETQRNKGNFPGRFSGRQFSNSRSEMNVSTLELGDSALYLCASSLTTGTLYNEQFFGPGTRLTVL.